A selection of T cell receptor beta chains follows, all from one sample in a study of early T cells in non-severe SARS-CoV-2 infection. TCRdb ran MiXCR on the 5' RACE reads and lists one entry per CDR3 protein. The sample consists of about 92,000 distinct CDR3 sequences, 16% of them appearing once. The sample comprised whole blood. These receptors were obtained from an adult who was a healthcare worker with PCR-confirmed SARS-CoV-2 infection or an uninfected control (not recorded which). CDR3s include the opening cysteine and the closing phenylalanine or tryptophan. Fields, in order: V gene, CDR3 length, D gene, J gene, clone size, CDR3 protein, CDR3 DNA. The D gene is left open where the match is weak. Rows give clone size only sometimes, using once, few, many, or a class for an expanded clone.

TRBV24-1	16	-	TRBJ2-1	few	CATSDPRGTDTNEQFF	TGTGCCACCAGTGATCCCCGGGGGACAGATACCAATGAGCAGTTCTTC
TRBV24-1	16	TRBD1	TRBJ2-2	few	CATLSPGQSNTGELFF	TGTGCCACCCTAAGCCCGGGACAGTCGAACACCGGGGAGCTGTTTTTT
TRBV5-1	18	TRBD1	TRBJ2-3	few	CASSTPNRQGESTDTQYF	TGCGCCAGCAGCACGCCGAACCGACAGGGTGAGAGCACAGATACGCAGTATTTT
TRBV21-1	17	-	TRBJ1-1	many	CASGLRAYGDLCTEAFF	TGTGCCAGCGGTTTACGGGCTTACGGGGATTTGTGCACTGAAGCTTTCTTT
TRBV15	15	TRBD1	TRBJ2-6	-	CATSRVTGTGHVLTF	TGTGCCACCAGCAGAGTTACCGGGACAGGGCACGTCCTGACTTTC
TRBV24-1	15	TRBD1	TRBJ2-2	-	CATSDPGTATGELFF	TGTGCCACCAGTGACCCCGGGACAGCAACCGGGGAGCTGTTTTTT
TRBV28	16	-	TRBJ2-3	-	CASSFPGALMADTQYF	TGTGCCAGCAGTTTCCCCGGGGCCCTAATGGCAGATACGCAGTATTTT
TRBV28	16	TRBD2	TRBJ2-5	-	CASSPTSGRAGETQYF	TGTGCCAGCAGCCCGACTAGCGGGAGGGCCGGTGAGACCCAGTACTTC
TRBV29-1	12	-	TRBJ2-3	-	CSVKEVGDTQYF	TGCAGCGTTAAGGAAGTTGGAGATACGCAGTATTTT
TRBV11-3	15	-	TRBJ2-1	few	CASSFEGSSYNEQFF	TGTGCCAGCAGCTTCGAGGGAAGCTCCTACAATGAGCAGTTCTTC
TRBV7-2	15	-	TRBJ2-7	-	CASSQATGNPYEQYF	TGTGCCAGCAGCCAGGCCACCGGGAACCCCTACGAGCAGTACTTC
TRBV2	11	TRBD1	TRBJ1-1	few	CASRQGAEAFF	TGTGCCAGCAGACAGGGGGCTGAAGCTTTCTTT
TRBV3-1	17	TRBD2	TRBJ2-1	-	CASRQAPGLASLNEQFF	TGTGCCAGCAGACAAGCACCGGGACTAGCCTCCCTCAATGAGCAGTTCTTC
TRBV13	15	-	TRBJ2-1	few	CASSLGVGAYNEQFF	TGTGCCAGCAGCTTAGGGGTGGGGGCCTACAATGAGCAGTTCTTC
TRBV5-1	15	-	TRBJ2-3	-	CASSILGQFTDTQYF	TGCGCCAGCTCCATCTTAGGCCAATTCACAGATACGCAGTATTTT
TRBV15	12	-	TRBJ1-4	few	CATTSYNEKLFF	TGTGCCACCACGTCCTATAATGAAAAACTGTTTTTT
TRBV5-1	14	-	TRBJ1-1	many	CASSEQGASTEAFF	TGCGCCAGCAGCGAACAAGGGGCGAGCACTGAAGCTTTCTTT
TRBV9	14	TRBD1	TRBJ2-1	-	CASSVVDRGLEQFF	TGTGCCAGCAGCGTAGTCGACAGGGGGCTCGAGCAGTTCTTC
TRBV5-1	14	-	TRBJ1-1	many	CASSLDGMNTEAFF	TGCGCCAGCAGCTTGGACGGTATGAACACTGAAGCTTTCTTT
TRBV7-2	13	-	TRBJ2-5	many	CASSSLFPETQYF	TGTGCCAGCAGCTCCTTATTTCCGGAGACCCAGTACTTC
TRBV6-6	14	-	TRBJ2-5	few	CASSWDSSQGTQYF	TGTGCCAGCAGTTGGGACTCCAGTCAGGGGACCCAGTACTTC
TRBV28	15	TRBD2	TRBJ2-3	few	CASSFGTRGTDTQYF	TGTGCCAGCAGTTTTGGGACTAGAGGCACAGATACGCAGTATTTT
TRBV12-5	13	-	TRBJ1-2	few	CASARDGNYGYTF	TGTGCTAGTGCTCGGGACGGGAACTATGGCTACACCTTC
TRBV24-1	15	-	TRBJ2-2	few	CATSVGRVGTGELFF	TGTGCCACCAGTGTGGGTCGGGTTGGCACCGGGGAGCTGTTTTTT
TRBV2	16	TRBD2	TRBJ2-1	-	CASRAGASGAYNEQFF	TGTGCCAGCAGGGCCGGGGCTAGCGGGGCCTACAATGAGCAGTTCTTC
TRBV5-1	14	-	TRBJ1-1	few	CASSPRPRHTEAFF	TGCGCCAGCAGCCCCCGGCCTCGGCACACTGAAGCTTTCTTT
TRBV11-2	15	-	TRBJ2-3	-	CASSFPGALTDTQYF	TGTGCCAGCAGCTTTCCGGGGGCCCTCACAGATACGCAGTATTTT